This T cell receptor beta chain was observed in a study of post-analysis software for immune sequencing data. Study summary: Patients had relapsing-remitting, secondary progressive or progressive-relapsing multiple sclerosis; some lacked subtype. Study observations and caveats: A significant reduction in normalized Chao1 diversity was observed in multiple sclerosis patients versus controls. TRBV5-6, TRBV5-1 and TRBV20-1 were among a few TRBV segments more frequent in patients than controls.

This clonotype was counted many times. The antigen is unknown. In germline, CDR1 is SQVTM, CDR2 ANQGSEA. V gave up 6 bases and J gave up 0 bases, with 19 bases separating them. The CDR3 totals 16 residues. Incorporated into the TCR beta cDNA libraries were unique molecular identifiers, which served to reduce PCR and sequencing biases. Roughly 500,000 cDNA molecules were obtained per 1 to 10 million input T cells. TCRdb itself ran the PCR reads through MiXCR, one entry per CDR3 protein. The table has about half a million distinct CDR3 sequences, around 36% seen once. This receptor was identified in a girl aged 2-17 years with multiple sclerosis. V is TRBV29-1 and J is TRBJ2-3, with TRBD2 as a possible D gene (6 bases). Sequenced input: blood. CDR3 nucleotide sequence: TGCAGCGTAAACCCCGTCGGGGAGGCTAGCACAGATACGCAGTATTTT. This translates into CSVNPVGEASTDTQYF.